This TCR beta chain stems from a study of blood T cell repertoires in COVID-19. As for the study in general: The United States, Italy and Spain provided the acute and convalescent COVID-19 samples.

Sequencing was performed with immunoSEQ multiplex PCR; in TCRdb, only in-frame clones are kept and a portion is missing. The sample shows 180,000 or so clones, more than 70% of them seen only once. V lost 7 bases and J 8 bases, leaving 20 bases between the germline ends. Germline V lookup: CDR1 SNHLY, CDR2 FYNNEI. CDR3 size: 14 residues. The sequencing input was peripheral blood. The V and J genes are TRBV2 and TRBJ1-2; weak D call: TRBD1 (5 bases). This receptor was obtained from a middle-aged man with active or convalescent COVID-19. The CDR3 DNA reads TGTGCCAGCATCGAACACCAGGGTGTACAGGGCTACACCTTC. Amino acids: CASIEHQGVQGYTF.